Listed below are T cell receptor beta chains from one sample, sequenced in a study of Graves' ophthalmopathy and Graves' hyperthyroidism. TCRdb ran MiXCR on the multiplex PCR reads and lists one entry per CDR3 protein. Of 500,000 to 800,000 distinct CDR3 sequences in the sample, over 40% were seen once. The sequenced sample was peripheral blood. The receptors stem from an adult man with Graves' ophthalmopathy. The CDR3 runs from the conserved cysteine through the conserved F or W. The D gene is left open where the match is weak. Some rows have no size entry. The others give once, few or many, or a class for an expanded clone.

DNA: TGTGCCAGTAGTGCCCCGGTCACTGAAGCTTTCTTT
CDR3: CASSAPVTEAFF
J: TRBJ1-1
V: TRBV19
D: NA
size: many

DNA: TGTGCCAGCAGGAGGGGGCCCGAGCAGTACTTC
CDR3: CASRRGPEQYF
J: TRBJ2-7
V: TRBV6-5
D: TRBD1
size: many

DNA: TGCGCCAGCAGCCAAGATTCAGGGCCACCCCTCCACTTT
CDR3: CASSQDSGPPLHF
J: TRBJ1-6
V: TRBV4-3
D: NA
size: many

DNA: TGTGCCAGCAGCCAAGCCGGACAGGGTCCCGAAGCTTTCTTT
CDR3: CASSQAGQGPEAFF
J: TRBJ1-1
V: TRBV3-1
D: TRBD1
size: NA

DNA: TGCAGCGTTGAAGAATACGGGGCCAACGTCCTGACTTTC
CDR3: CSVEEYGANVLTF
J: TRBJ2-6
V: TRBV29-1
D: NA
size: NA

DNA: TGTGCCAGTGGTATAGAGGGGGCCAGAGGTCTTGCCGGGGAGCTGTTTTTT
CDR3: CASGIEGARGLAGELFF
J: TRBJ2-2
V: TRBV19
D: TRBD1
size: NA

DNA: TGCGCCAGCCTAAGGCGGGGGGGCCCAGAGACCCAGTACTTC
CDR3: CASLRRGGPETQYF
J: TRBJ2-5
V: TRBV10-2
D: TRBD2
size: many

DNA: TGTGCCAGCAGCAAAAGGGGGCCTTACCAGCAGTACTTC
CDR3: CASSKRGPYQQYF
J: TRBJ2-7
V: TRBV10-3
D: TRBD1
size: NA

DNA: TGCGCCAGCAGCGAAGGACAGGGGTCCTACGAGCAGTACTTC
CDR3: CASSEGQGSYEQYF
J: TRBJ2-7
V: TRBV4-1
D: TRBD1
size: many

DNA: TGTGCCAGCAGCCCGGACAGGTTGAACACCATATATTTT
CDR3: CASSPDRLNTIYF
J: TRBJ1-3
V: TRBV7-9
D: TRBD1
size: many

DNA: TGTGCCAGCAGCCTGACCGGGAGGGCCGACGAGCAGTACTTC
CDR3: CASSLTGRADEQYF
J: TRBJ2-7
V: TRBV3-1
D: TRBD2
size: many

DNA: TGTGCCAGCAGTCTAGGGACTCCGCCAAACCCCCAGCATTTT
CDR3: CASSLGTPPNPQHF
J: TRBJ1-5
V: TRBV6-6
D: NA
size: NA

DNA: TGTGCCAGCAGCCTCGGGGGGAAATCACCCCTCCACTTT
CDR3: CASSLGGKSPLHF
J: TRBJ1-6
V: TRBV7-9
D: NA
size: many

DNA: TGTGCCAGCAGTCCCGACAGGGGCGATGATAGCAATCAGCCCCAGCATTTT
CDR3: CASSPDRGDDSNQPQHF
J: TRBJ1-5
V: TRBV6-4
D: TRBD1
size: few

DNA: TGTGCCAGCAGTGACTCGATACAGGGTACCACCGGGGAGCTGTTTTTT
CDR3: CASSDSIQGTTGELFF
J: TRBJ2-2
V: TRBV6-4
D: NA
size: NA

DNA: TGTGCCTGGAGCCCGGGATGGGCTTCCGGGACCCAGTACTTC
CDR3: CAWSPGWASGTQYF
J: TRBJ2-5
V: TRBV30
D: NA
size: few

DNA: TGTGCCAGCAGCGTATCCACGGGACAGGGGAATGAAGCTTTCTTT
CDR3: CASSVSTGQGNEAFF
J: TRBJ1-1
V: TRBV9
D: TRBD1
size: NA

DNA: TGTGCCAGCAGTACTAGCGGGGGGGCCTCGAATGAGCAGTACTTC
CDR3: CASSTSGGASNEQYF
J: TRBJ2-7
V: TRBV2
D: TRBD2
size: NA

DNA: TGTGCCACCAGCAGAGATCGGGCAGAGACCCAGTACTTC
CDR3: CATSRDRAETQYF
J: TRBJ2-5
V: TRBV15
D: NA
size: NA

DNA: TGTGCCAGTAGTATTCTAGGGAATCAGCCCCAGCATTTT
CDR3: CASSILGNQPQHF
J: TRBJ1-5
V: TRBV19
D: NA
size: many

DNA: TGCGCCAGCAGCCAGACTAGCGGGGGTGGTCCCGAGCAGTACTTC
CDR3: CASSQTSGGGPEQYF
J: TRBJ2-7
V: TRBV10-2
D: TRBD2
size: many

DNA: TGTGCCAGCAGCCAAATAGGGGGCGGTGAAAAACTGTTTTTT
CDR3: CASSQIGGGEKLFF
J: TRBJ1-4
V: TRBV9
D: TRBD1
size: NA

DNA: TGCGCCAGCAGTACTAACGCGGGGAACACCGGGGAGCTGTTTTTT
CDR3: CASSTNAGNTGELFF
J: TRBJ2-2
V: TRBV10-2
D: NA
size: many

DNA: TGCGCCAGCACCTCGGGCAGGGGGATGCAAGAGACCCAGTACTTC
CDR3: CASTSGRGMQETQYF
J: TRBJ2-5
V: TRBV10-2
D: TRBD1
size: NA

DNA: TGTGCCACGGGGGAGGACAACGTCCTGACTTTC
CDR3: CATGEDNVLTF
J: TRBJ2-6
V: TRBV2
D: NA
size: few

DNA: TGTGCCAGCAGAGTGGCGGGGGGGAACACCGGGGAGCTGTTTTTT
CDR3: CASRVAGGNTGELFF
J: TRBJ2-2
V: TRBV6-6
D: TRBD2
size: NA

DNA: TGTGCCAGCAGCCAAGGTCGCTCACAGGCTCAGCCCCAGCATTTT
CDR3: CASSQGRSQAQPQHF
J: TRBJ1-5
V: TRBV19
D: NA
size: NA

DNA: TGTGTCAGTAGCACTGAAGCTTTCTTT
CDR3: CVSSTEAFF
J: TRBJ1-1
V: TRBV6-5
D: NA
size: NA

DNA: TGCAGCTTGCTCGGCGGGGGGAAATCCTACGAGCAGTACTTC
CDR3: CSLLGGGKSYEQYF
J: TRBJ2-7
V: TRBV29-1
D: TRBD2
size: once

DNA: TGTGCCAGCCGTGGGAAAAGGAGCTCCTGCGAGCAGTACTTC
CDR3: CASRGKRSSCEQYF
J: TRBJ2-7
V: TRBV5-6
D: NA
size: NA

DNA: TGCGCCAGCAGTCCCCGGGGGAGGCACGAGCAGTACTTC
CDR3: CASSPRGRHEQYF
J: TRBJ2-7
V: TRBV5-1
D: NA
size: many

DNA: TGCAGTGCTCCCATTCCCGCGGGACCGATGAACACTGAAGCTTTCTTT
CDR3: CSAPIPAGPMNTEAFF
J: TRBJ1-1
V: TRBV20-1
D: NA
size: few

DNA: TGTGCCATCAGTGGTGGGAGCTTGAGCACTGAAGCTTTCTTT
CDR3: CAISGGSLSTEAFF
J: TRBJ1-1
V: TRBV10-3
D: NA
size: NA

DNA: TGTGCCAGCAGTGAATCGTCGACAGGGATGTATGGCTACACCTTC
CDR3: CASSESSTGMYGYTF
J: TRBJ1-2
V: TRBV25-1
D: TRBD1
size: many

DNA: TGCGCCAGCAGCCAGGGCGGACAGGGACTCTATGGCTACACCTTC
CDR3: CASSQGGQGLYGYTF
J: TRBJ1-2
V: TRBV7-8
D: TRBD1
size: once

DNA: TGCAGCGTTGAAGAGGCGACAGGGGATGGCTACACCTTC
CDR3: CSVEEATGDGYTF
J: TRBJ1-2
V: TRBV29-1
D: TRBD1
size: NA

DNA: TGCAGCGCCGGTCCCGGGACAGGGCCCGTCGAGCAGTACTTC
CDR3: CSAGPGTGPVEQYF
J: TRBJ2-7
V: TRBV29-1
D: TRBD1
size: NA

DNA: TGCAGTGTCAGGACAGCAGAGGAGACCCAGTACTTC
CDR3: CSVRTAEETQYF
J: TRBJ2-5
V: TRBV20-1
D: NA
size: NA

DNA: TGTGCCAGCAGTGATGAGCGGGGCGGGGAGCTGTTTTTT
CDR3: CASSDERGGELFF
J: TRBJ2-2
V: TRBV2
D: TRBD2
size: NA

DNA: TGTGCCAGCAGTGCAGGGGGCGCCTACGAGCAGTACTTC
CDR3: CASSAGGAYEQYF
J: TRBJ2-7
V: TRBV7-8
D: TRBD1
size: many

DNA: TGTGCCAGCAGCGTTATGCACGGGGCCTACGAGCAGTACTTC
CDR3: CASSVMHGAYEQYF
J: TRBJ2-7
V: TRBV2
D: NA
size: once

DNA: TGTGCCAGCAGACCAGTAACCACCTCCTCCTACGAGCAGTACTTC
CDR3: CASRPVTTSSYEQYF
J: TRBJ2-7
V: TRBV6-6
D: NA
size: NA

DNA: TGTGCCAGCAGCACCGGGACAGGGTCCCTTGGTGAAAAACTGTTTTTT
CDR3: CASSTGTGSLGEKLFF
J: TRBJ1-4
V: TRBV12-3/TRBV12-4
D: TRBD1
size: NA

DNA: TGCAGTTCCTCCCTCCCGGGTCCCTCCTACGAGCAGTACTTC
CDR3: CSSSLPGPSYEQYF
J: TRBJ2-7
V: TRBV29-1
D: NA
size: NA

DNA: TGTGCCAGCAGCGTGGGTGACGGGGAGCTGTTTTTT
CDR3: CASSVGDGELFF
J: TRBJ2-2
V: TRBV9
D: NA
size: many

DNA: TGTGCCAGCTCACCCTGGGACTGGGCAGGGTCTTTCGAGACCCAGTACTTC
CDR3: CASSPWDWAGSFETQYF
J: TRBJ2-5
V: TRBV18
D: NA
size: few

DNA: TGCAGTGCTAGTAAACAGGAGTCTGAAGCTTTCTTT
CDR3: CSASKQESEAFF
J: TRBJ1-1
V: TRBV20-1
D: NA
size: many

DNA: TGTGCCAGCACCAGAGGGCAGGGGGCTTACGTCCTGACTTTC
CDR3: CASTRGQGAYVLTF
J: TRBJ2-6
V: TRBV2
D: TRBD1
size: NA

DNA: TGTGCCAGCAGTGCGGGGGTAGTGACTGAAGCTTTCTTT
CDR3: CASSAGVVTEAFF
J: TRBJ1-1
V: TRBV2
D: NA
size: NA

DNA: TGTGCCAGCAGTGATAATTCCGCTGGGAACTATGGCTACACCTTC
CDR3: CASSDNSAGNYGYTF
J: TRBJ1-2
V: TRBV2
D: NA
size: many

DNA: TGTGCCAGCAGTTACTCATTGGGGGGCGCCGGAAACACCATATATTTT
CDR3: CASSYSLGGAGNTIYF
J: TRBJ1-3
V: TRBV6-5
D: NA
size: NA